Below are 26 T cell receptor beta chains sequenced from a single sample in a study of PD-1 blockade in classical Hodgkin lymphoma (TCRdb year 2020). The time point label on this specimen signifies: cycle 4 day 1 (C4D1), after 6 weeks of nivolumab. All trial patients had relapsed after autologous stem cell transplantation, with cohorts A, B and C differing in prior brentuximab vedotin exposure. Preparation of the library involved the immunoSEQ multiplex PCR assay. TCRdb carries this immuneACCESS record with in-frame sequences only. Its versions omit some clonotypes, under half of them owing to an unresolved V gene in the studies checked, with the rest unexplained. The sample profile shows 50,000 or so clones; about 90% of them were found once. The ten largest make up roughly 14% of the sample. Sequenced material: peripheral blood mononuclear cells (PBMCs), taken before the fourth cycle of nivolumab. The receptor set was obtained from a human donor with classical Hodgkin lymphoma.

The CDR3 spells CASSPRQGTDGYTF. CDR3 sequence (DNA): TGTGCCAGCTCACCGAGACAGGGAACGGATGGCTACACCTTC. J is TRBJ1-2 and V is TRBV18; 7 bases fit TRBD1. The CDR3 is made up of 14 amino acids. Unmatched junction bases numbered 7, after V lost 3 bases and J lost 6 bases. CDR1 is KGHSH and CDR2 is LQKENI in the germline V gene.

The CDR3 region is CASSVVAGGFYEQYF. The CDR3, as DNA: TGTGCCAGCAGCGTAGTTGCGGGAGGGTTCTACGAGCAGTACTTC. The gene calls are TRBV9 and TRBJ2-7; TRBD2 matches at 9 bases. The V segment lost 0 bases and the J segment 3 bases; nucleotides outside the gene matches: 4. This CDR3 spans 15 amino acids. Germline V CDR1 and CDR2: SGDLS, YYNGEE.

This clone was detected once. J is TRBJ2-7 and V is TRBV10-2; D gene unclear. Germline V gene lookup returns CDR1 WSHSY and CDR2 SAAADI. The CDR3 is made up of 11 amino acids. V lost 5 bases to trimming and J lost 6 bases, with 8 bases between them. CDR3 sequence reads: CASSPLSEQYF. In DNA, the CDR3 is TGCGCCAGCAGTCCCCTGAGCGAGCAGTACTTC.

Here the CDR3 reads CASSPEGGSQPQHF. Here the CDR3 DNA reads TGTGCCAGCAGCCCCGAGGGGGGCTCTCAGCCCCAGCATTTT. The chain joins TRBV6-4 to TRBJ1-5, with a tentative D call TRBD1 (6 bases). Germline V gives CDR1 MRHNA, CDR2 SNTAGT. The CDR3 extends over 14 amino acids. With 6 bases removed from V and 6 bases from J, the gap between germline ends came to 15 bases.

The chain links TRBV5-6 to TRBJ2-7; no definite D call. This CDR3 has 14 residues. In germline, CDR1 is SGHDT, CDR2 YYEEEE. V lost 0 bases and J 4 bases, leaving 11 bases between the germline ends. CDR3 sequence: CASSLEPGLYEQYF. The CDR3, as DNA: TGTGCCAGCAGCTTGGAGCCGGGCTTATACGAGCAGTACTTC.

The genes are TRBV11-1 and TRBJ2-2; either TRBD1 or TRBD2 may fit D (5 bases each). Trimming cost V 4 bases and J 1 base, with 22 bases left between them. Germline V lookup: CDR1 SGHAT, CDR2 FQDESV (reference sequence). This CDR3 has 19 amino acids. CDR3 sequence (DNA): TGTGCCAGCAGCTGGCCCTCTTCCGGGACCGATTTGAACACCGGGGAGCTGTTTTTT. It encodes CASSWPSSGTDLNTGELFF.

CDR3 nucleotides: TGTGCCAGTAGCGTTACAGGTTCACCCCTCCACTTT. Protein product: CASSVTGSPLHF. V is TRBV19 and J is TRBJ1-6, with D tentatively TRBD1 (5 bases). Germline CDR1 is LNHDA and CDR2 is SQIVND (reference sequence). V lost 6 bases, J lost 9 bases, and 9 bases lay in between. CDR3 length equals 12 residues.

The chain joins TRBV7-2 to TRBJ2-5, with D possibly being TRBD2 (7 bases). The ends were cut back, 2 bases at V and 2 bases at J, with 18 bases in the middle. The CDR3 has 17 residues. In germline, CDR1 is SGHTA, CDR2 FQGNSA. Written as DNA, the CDR3 is TGTGCCAGCAGCTTAAACCCACGGGGGGCAATACAAGAGACCCAGTACTTC. Amino acids: CASSLNPRGAIQETQYF.

A remark on this clone: The same CDR3 arises from other DNA sequences in this sample as well. The chain recombines TRBV9 with TRBJ2-2, with 11 bases that match TRBD2. The trim removed 0 bases at V and 4 bases at J, leaving 8 bases unmatched. Looked up from germline, CDR1 is SGDLS and CDR2 is YYNGEE. The CDR3 contains 18 residues. The CDR3 is CASSVGPGTSGITGELFF. The CDR3 DNA sequence: TGTGCCAGCAGCGTAGGCCCCGGGACTAGCGGCATCACCGGGGAGCTGTTTTTT.

The gene calls are TRBV9 and TRBJ1-4; 9 nucleotides line up with TRBD1. The CDR3 has 15 amino acids. The junction had 2 bases not matched to a gene; V was cut back by 0 bases and J by 5 bases. Per the germline V gene, CDR1 is SGDLS and CDR2 is YYNGEE. Here the CDR3 reads CASSVAGQGNEKLFF. The CDR3 coding sequence is TGTGCCAGCAGCGTAGCTGGACAGGGGAATGAAAAACTGTTTTTT.

The chain has TRBV19 and TRBJ1-5; 7 bases are a match to TRBD1. This CDR3 has 16 amino acids. V lost 6 bases, J lost 4 bases, and 12 bases stayed unmatched. Germline V gene sequence: CDR1 LNHDA, CDR2 SQIVND (reference sequence). CDR3 sequence reads: CASRLPSTGSNQPQHF. The CDR3, as DNA: TGTGCCAGTAGGCTTCCTTCGACAGGGTCTAATCAGCCCCAGCATTTT.

The V gene is TRBV29-1, the J gene TRBJ2-7; 8 bases are shared with TRBD1. V shed 2 bases and J 4 bases; nucleotides not matched to a gene: 7. The CDR3 is 14 amino acids. Per the germline V gene, CDR1 is SQVTM and CDR2 is ANQGSEA. CDR3 in amino acids: CSVENAGGGYEQYF. The CDR3 DNA sequence: TGCAGCGTTGAAAACGCAGGGGGCGGGTACGAGCAGTACTTC.

This chain uses TRBV5-1 with TRBJ1-5, with TRBD1 as a possible D gene (6 bases). V was clipped by 4 bases and J by 0 bases, with 8 bases between them. The CDR3 length is 14 residues. The germline V gene has CDR1 SGHRS and CDR2 YFSETQ. The CDR3 region is CASSQGHSNQPQHF. The CDR3 DNA reads as TGCGCCAGCAGCCAGGGACATAGCAATCAGCCCCAGCATTTT.

This chain connects TRBV18 to TRBJ2-1, with D possibly matching TRBD2 (6 bases). Germline lookup yields CDR1 KGHSH and CDR2 LQKENI. This CDR3 comprises 12 residues. V was cut by 2 bases and J by 10 bases, with 9 bases left in between. The CDR3 coding sequence is TGTGCCAGCTCACCAGGAGGGGACGAGCAGTTCTTC. Amino acid sequence: CASSPGGDEQFF.

The sample holds one count of this clone. The V gene is TRBV9, the J gene TRBJ1-4, with D possibly being TRBD1 (5 bases). This CDR3 comprises 15 residues. In germline, CDR1 is SGDLS, CDR2 YYNGEE. V was trimmed by 3 bases and J by 4 bases, leaving 13 bases between them. As DNA, the CDR3 is TGTGCCAGCAGCGCAGGGTGGGGGTTTAATGAAAAACTGTTTTTT. Its protein is CASSAGWGFNEKLFF.

V gene TRBV19 combines with J gene TRBJ2-7; D is perhaps TRBD1 or TRBD2 (5 bases each). The CDR3 contains 14 residues. Per germline, CDR1 LNHDA and CDR2 SQIVND (reference sequence). V dropped 7 bases and J dropped 2 bases, with 15 bases sitting between them. The CDR3 here is CASTSGRGPYEQYF. CDR3 nucleotides: TGTGCCAGTACGTCTGGTAGGGGACCCTACGAGCAGTACTTC.

V and J are TRBV5-6 and TRBJ1-1; no clear D gene. Germline-derived CDR1 and CDR2 are SGHDT and YYEEEE. The CDR3 is made up of 12 amino acids. Trimming removed 2 bases at V and 5 bases at J, with 7 bases between. DNA for the CDR3: TGTGCCAGCAGCTTTGGTATAACTGAAGCTTTCTTT. Its protein product is CASSFGITEAFF. The variable domain in full, with the rest retrieved from reference TRBV5-6 and TRBJ1-1, is DAGVTQSPTHLIKTRGQQVTLRCSPKSGHDTVSWYQQALGQGPQFIFQYYEEEERQRGNFPDRFSGHQFPNYSSELNVNALLLGDSALYLCASSFGITEAFFGQGTRLTVV.

This clone was counted once. This chain joins TRBV28 and TRBJ2-2; 8 nucleotides line up with TRBD1. CDR1 and CDR2 from the germline V gene are MDHEN and SYDVKM. V was clipped by 5 bases and J by 6 bases; unmatched bases: 5. This CDR3 is 14 amino acids long. For the CDR3, the DNA is TGTGCCAGCAGTCCGGACAGGGAGGCCGGGGAGCTGTTTTTT. Translation gives CASSPDREAGELFF.

The chain joins TRBV10-3 to TRBJ2-7, with D unclear. The germline V gene encodes CDR1 ENHRY and CDR2 SYGVKD. Trimming shortened V by 3 bases and J by 3 bases, and 6 bases separated the two germline ends. There are 12 residues in the CDR3. In DNA form, the CDR3 reads TGTGCCATCAGTGACAGAAACTACGAGCAGTACTTC. Protein product: CAISDRNYEQYF.

The rearrangement joins TRBV18 to TRBJ2-5; D remains ambiguous. Germline assignment: CDR1 KGHSH and CDR2 LQKENI. The V end lost 5 bases, the J end lost 2 bases, and 12 bases lay between the germline ends. This CDR3 has 14 residues. The CDR3 protein is CASSVKGLQETQYF. CDR3 DNA sequence: TGTGCCAGCTCAGTCAAGGGCCTTCAAGAGACCCAGTACTTC.

The chain employs TRBV9 and TRBJ2-1, with 11 bases matching TRBD2. The CDR3 spans 15 residues. J gave up 7 bases and V 4 bases, and 7 bases lay outside the gene matches. Germline CDR1 and CDR2: SGDLS and YYNGEE. CDR3 nucleotide sequence: TGTGCCAGCAGCAACCTTAGCGGGAGGGTGAATGAGCAGTTCTTC. Its translation: CASSNLSGRVNEQFF. Combining the CDR3 with reference TRBV9 and TRBJ2-1 gives the whole variable domain DSGVTQTPKHLITATGQRVTLRCSPRSGDLSVYWYQQSLDQGLQFLIQYYNGEERAKGNILERFSAQQFPDLHSELNLSSLELGDSALYFCASSNLSGRVNEQFFGPGTRLTVL.

The V gene is TRBV7-3, the J gene TRBJ2-1; D gene uncertain. The germline V gene has CDR1 SGHTA and CDR2 FQGTGA. V lost 6 bases and J 4 bases, leaving 7 bases between the germline ends. CDR3 length: 12 residues. CDR3 amino acids: CASSVAYNEQFF. Written as DNA, the CDR3 is TGTGCCAGCAGTGTTGCATACAATGAGCAGTTCTTC. Variable domain in full (rest from reference TRBV7-3 and TRBJ2-1): GAGVSQTPSNKVTEKGKYVELRCDPISGHTALYWYRQSLGQGPEFLIYFQGTGAADDSGLPNDRFFAVRPEGSVSTLKIQRTERGDSAVYLCASSVAYNEQFFGPGTRLTVL.

The chain has TRBV5-4 and TRBJ2-5; TRBD2 matches 12 bases. The J call is uncertain, as TRBJ2-7 better fits the DNA end. CDR1 SGHNT and CDR2 YYREEE come from the germline V gene (reference sequence). The CDR3 has 18 residues. CDR3 bases: TGTGCCAGCAGCTTTATTGCGCTAGCGGGAGGGGTAAGCTACGAGCAGTACTTC. Translating it yields CASSFIALAGGVSYEQYF.

This clone was observed a single time. The chain links TRBV4-2 to TRBJ1-5, with D possibly being TRBD1 (6 bases). V was pared by 0 bases and J by 9 bases, with 18 bases between. The germline V gene encodes CDR1 LGHNA and CDR2 YNFKEQ. CDR3 size: 16 residues. DNA of the CDR3: TGTGCCAGCAGCCAAGATCTACAGGGCTTTGGGGGGCCCCAGCATTTT. It is translated as CASSQDLQGFGGPQHF.

In DNA, the CDR3 is TGTGCCAGCAGCTTTGTGAATCAGCCCCAGCATTTT. Protein product: CASSFVNQPQHF. V is TRBV5-6 and J is TRBJ1-5; D uncertain. The germline V gene has CDR1 SGHDT and CDR2 YYEEEE. CDR3 length equals 12 residues. V was pared by 2 bases and J by 4 bases, with 4 bases between.

This chain joins TRBV5-4 and TRBJ2-5; TRBD1 aligns across 12 bases. The CDR3 totals 14 residues. Germline V gene lookup returns CDR1 SGHNT and CDR2 YYREEE (reference sequence). V was pared by 3 bases and J by 6 bases, with 3 bases of the junction left unmatched. CDR3 in amino acids: CASSWGQGAKTQYF. The CDR3, as DNA: TGTGCCAGCAGCTGGGGACAGGGGGCGAAGACCCAGTACTTC.